This T cell receptor (beta chain) was found in a study of shared clonotypes between healthy human individuals. In the naive CD8 group, cells lacked CD45RO and were positively selected for CCR7, so terminally differentiated effector memory CD45RA+ cells were left out. With respect to this clone: Its specificity is not known.

Repertoires were generated with immunoSEQ multiplex PCR, while TCRdb's copy carries only in-frame clones and drops some. Of around 2,100,000 clones detected, about 95% appear once; the ten largest clones hold more than 0.9%. CDR1 and CDR2 from the germline V gene are SEHNR and FQNEAQ (reference sequence). The CDR3 has 15 residues. Trimming took off 7 bases at V and 3 bases at J, with 16 bases between the two ends. General observations from the study: Estimated clonotype richness was generally higher in naive than memory subsets.

Source material: naive CD8+ T cells sorted from blood. This TCR was sampled from a man between 18 and 35 years old in good health. The chain employs TRBV7-9 and TRBJ2-1, with D perhaps matching TRBD1 (5 bases). The CDR3 bases are TGTGCCAGCACGGAAGGGGCCAATTACTACAATGAGCAGTTCTTC. Protein product: CASTEGANYYNEQFF.